Following are 14 T cell receptor beta chains from one sample sequenced in a study of blood T cells in healthy people across ages. The second PCR ran about 6 to 12 cycles with a sample-barcoded 5' primer and J-beta primers. MiXCR, run by TCRdb on the 5' RACE reads, gives a single entry per CDR3 protein. The sample yields 1,300,000 or so distinct CDR3 sequences, approximately 59% seen once. Sequences were obtained from blood. All receptors derive from a man younger than 35 in good health.

The V and J genes are TRBV3-1 and TRBJ2-1; 10 positions match TRBD2. V was pared by 7 bases and J by 7 bases, with 10 bases of the junction left unmatched. Germline V lookup: CDR1 LGHDT, CDR2 YNNKEL (reference sequence). This CDR3 is 15 amino acids long. CDR3 sequence: CASTQTGLAYNEQFF. In DNA, the CDR3 is TGTGCCAGCACACAAACGGGACTAGCGTATAATGAGCAGTTCTTC.

The chain joins TRBV12-3 or TRBV12-4 to TRBJ2-4; 9 nucleotides agree with TRBD2. CDR3 length: 19 amino acids. The V segment lost 5 bases and the J segment 0 bases; nucleotides outside the gene matches: 14. CDR3 in DNA: TGTGCCAGCAGTCAGGGGTTTATTAGCGGGGGACTAGCCAAAAACATTCAGTACTTC. It translates to CASSQGFISGGLAKNIQYF.

This chain joins TRBV15 and TRBJ2-7; D not certain. Germline CDR1 LNHNV, CDR2 YYDKDF (reference sequence). The CDR3 runs to 11 residues. V lost 3 bases and J lost 10, with 10 bases in between. CDR3 amino acids: CATSSPLTQYF. CDR3 DNA: TGTGCCACCAGCAGCCCACTCACCCAGTACTTC.

This clonotype occurred many times. The rearrangement joins TRBV29-1 to TRBJ2-5; D possibly uses TRBD1 or TRBD2 (5 bases each). Trimming took off 3 bases at V and 4 bases at J, with 15 bases between the two ends. The CDR3 length is 14 residues. In germline, CDR1 is SQVTM, CDR2 ANQGSEA. This CDR3 is CSVDRVGTGETQYF. The CDR3 DNA is TGCAGCGTTGACAGGGTAGGGACGGGAGAGACCCAGTACTTC.

This chain joins TRBV2 and TRBJ2-2; D remains ambiguous. The CDR3 is made up of 12 amino acids. Trimming removed 7 bases from V and 4 bases from J, with 7 bases in between. Germline V gene data show CDR1 as SNHLY and CDR2 as FYNNEI. The CDR3 loop reads CASTSATGELFF. The CDR3 DNA follows: TGTGCCAGCACATCAGCCACCGGGGAGCTGTTTTTT.

This clonotype was found a few times. J is TRBJ2-6 and V is TRBV28; weak D call: TRBD2 (6 bases). The germline V and J ends were trimmed by 7 bases and 2 bases, with 9 bases remaining between them. There are 14 residues in the CDR3. CDR1 MDHEN and CDR2 SYDVKM come from the germline V gene. The DNA of the CDR3 is TGTGCCAGCAAGGCGGGGACTGGGGCCAACGTCCTGACTTTC. Encoded protein: CASKAGTGANVLTF.

This clonotype was found once. The chain joins TRBV29-1 to TRBJ1-1; 9 bases match TRBD1. This CDR3 is built from 14 residues. V dropped 6 bases and J dropped 2; count of bases not matched to a gene: 7. CDR1 and CDR2 from the germline V gene are SQVTM and ANQGSEA. This chain's CDR3 is CSVEGQGFNTEAFF. The DNA for the CDR3 is TGCAGCGTAGAGGGACAGGGCTTTAACACTGAAGCTTTCTTT.

The chain is built from TRBV20-1 and TRBJ2-1; D remains unclear. The V end was cut by 1 base, the J end by 4 bases, with 11 bases between. CDR1 is DFQATT and CDR2 is SNEGSKA in the germline V gene (reference sequence). This CDR3 comprises 14 residues. The CDR3 loop is CSARGPAVYNEQFF. CDR3 bases: TGCAGTGCTAGAGGCCCAGCTGTTTACAATGAGCAGTTCTTC.

The rearrangement joins TRBV5-4 to TRBJ2-7; the D gene is possibly TRBD1 (6 bases). Germline V CDR1 and CDR2: SGHNT, YYREEE (reference sequence). V lost 4 bases and J lost 5, with 19 bases in between. CDR3 length equals 15 residues. The DNA of the CDR3 is TGTGCCAGCAGCAACGTACAGGGATTGGGCCACGAGCAGTACTTC. Its protein is CASSNVQGLGHEQYF.

This clonotype was recorded only once. The chain combines TRBV7-2 with TRBJ2-4; D possibly matches TRBD1 or TRBD2 (5 bases each). The CDR3 spans 13 residues. V was trimmed by 5 bases and J by 13 bases, leaving 18 bases between them. Germline-derived CDR1 and CDR2 are SGHTA and FQGNSA. The CDR3 region is CASSNDHDGAQYF. CDR3 nucleotide sequence: TGTGCCAGCAGCAATGATCACGACGGGGCCCAGTACTTC.

A remark on this clonotype: The germline gene is not matched at one end of the junction; a read error may be the cause. The chain recombines TRBV20-1 with TRBJ2-5; D is possibly TRBD1 (6 bases). Germline CDR1 and CDR2: DFQATT and SNEGSKA (reference sequence). The CDR3 is made up of 14 amino acids. The CDR3 protein is CSARGPGQRETQYF. The CDR3 DNA follows: TGCAGTGCGAGAGGTCCCGGACAGCGGGAGACCCAGTACTTC.

The chain combines TRBV6-6 with TRBJ1-2, with 8 bases matching TRBD1. The CDR3 sequence is 15 residues long. CDR1 is MNHNY and CDR2 is SVGAGI in the germline V gene (reference sequence). The trim removed 5 bases at V and 5 bases at J, leaving 10 bases unmatched. The DNA for the CDR3 is TGTGCCAGCAGTCCCTATCGACAGGGGAAATATGGCTACACCTTC. Its protein product is CASSPYRQGKYGYTF.

The chain combines TRBV6-5 with TRBJ2-1; 10 bases line up with TRBD2. This CDR3 has 15 residues. Per the germline V gene, CDR1 is MNHEY and CDR2 is SVGAGI. V was pared by 7 bases and J by 4 bases, with 7 bases of the junction left unmatched. The CDR3 DNA follows: TGTGCCAGCAACCCCTTAGCGGGGGGTTACAATGAGCAGTTCTTC. Its translation: CASNPLAGGYNEQFF.

The CDR3 sequence is CATSGPRGQGSTDTQYF. Written as DNA, the CDR3 is TGTGCCACCAGCGGCCCTAGGGGGCAGGGTAGCACAGATACGCAGTATTTT. V and J are TRBV15 and TRBJ2-3; 7 bases are a match to TRBD1. The CDR3 spans 17 residues. The germline CDR1 and CDR2 sequences are LNHNV and YYDKDF (reference sequence). The V segment lost 5 bases and the J segment 0 bases; nucleotides outside the gene matches: 11.